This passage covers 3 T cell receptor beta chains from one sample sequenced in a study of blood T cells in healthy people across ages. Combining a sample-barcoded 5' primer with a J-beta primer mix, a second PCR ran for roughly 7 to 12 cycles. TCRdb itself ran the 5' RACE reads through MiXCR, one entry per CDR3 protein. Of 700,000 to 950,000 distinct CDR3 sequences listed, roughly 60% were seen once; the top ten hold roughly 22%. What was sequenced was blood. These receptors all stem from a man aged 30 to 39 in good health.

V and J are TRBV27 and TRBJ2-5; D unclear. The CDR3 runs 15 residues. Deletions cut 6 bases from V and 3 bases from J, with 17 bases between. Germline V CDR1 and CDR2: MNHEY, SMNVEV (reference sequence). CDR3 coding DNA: TGTGCCAGCAGATCAGGCGACAAACACGAAGAGACCCAGTACTTC. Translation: CASRSGDKHEETQYF.

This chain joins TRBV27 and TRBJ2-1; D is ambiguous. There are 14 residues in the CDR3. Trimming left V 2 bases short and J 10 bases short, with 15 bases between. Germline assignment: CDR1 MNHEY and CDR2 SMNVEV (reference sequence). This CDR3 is CASSLLGTPIEQFF. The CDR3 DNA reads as TGTGCCAGCAGTTTACTGGGTACCCCTATCGAGCAGTTCTTC.

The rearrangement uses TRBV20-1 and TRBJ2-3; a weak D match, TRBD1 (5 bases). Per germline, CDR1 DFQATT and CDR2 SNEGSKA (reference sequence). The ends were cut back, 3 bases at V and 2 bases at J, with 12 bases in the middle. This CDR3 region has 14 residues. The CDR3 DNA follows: TGCAGTGCTAGCAAGGGGTCGCACACAGATACGCAGTATTTT. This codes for CSASKGSHTDTQYF.